This TCR beta chain was documented in a study of T cells after yellow fever vaccination. Study observations and caveats: The study re-detected most primary-vaccination clones after the booster (96% CD4, around 90% CD8). Secondary responses were weaker yet peaked faster, day 5 versus 15.

This clonotype came up a few times. Its target is not known. Researchers made TCR cDNA using 5'RACE template switching, and this step added a universal primer site and UMIs. TCRdb analysed the 5' RACE reads with MiXCR anew, one entry per CDR3 protein. The table includes around 600,000 distinct CDR3 sequences, roughly an eighth detected once. This CDR3 spans 13 amino acids. Germline lookup yields CDR1 ENHRY and CDR2 SYGVKD. V was clipped by 10 bases and J by 9 bases; unmatched bases: 11. This specimen consisted of PBMCs, obtained on the day of the yellow fever booster vaccination. This TCR derives from a man aged 25 to 40 who received the YFV17D yellow fever vaccine. This chain joins TRBV10-3 and TRBJ2-7; 11 nucleotides align to TRBD1. CDR3 region: CASGGTGGNGQYF. In nucleotides, the CDR3 is TGTGCCAGCGGGGGGACAGGGGGGAACGGGCAGTACTTC.